The rows below give T cell receptor beta chains drawn from one sample of a study of OX40 agonist ivuxolimab in advanced cancers. Profiling relied on immunoSEQ multiplex PCR, and the TCRdb table lists in-frame clones only, not all of them. The sample lists about 58,000 clones, 75% to 90% occurring once. The sequencing used CD4+ or CD8+ T cells sorted from blood, collected in a trial of the OX40 agonist ivuxolimab. The receptors here all came from an adult with an advanced solid tumor such as melanoma, head and neck, liver or kidney cancer. Both conserved end residues are part of each CDR3. The D gene is left open where the match is weak. Clone size, where shown, is once, few, many, or a class for clones that have expanded.

size	V	D	J	CDR3	DNA
-	TRBV27	-	TRBJ2-2	CASSSGYGELFF	TGTGCCAGCAGTTCAGGGTACGGGGAGCTGTTTTTT
few	TRBV5-1	TRBD1	TRBJ1-2	CASSLEGQGGYTF	TGCGCCAGCAGCTTGGAAGGACAGGGAGGCTACACCTTC
-	TRBV11-3	-	TRBJ1-4	CASSGSDEKLFF	TGTGCCAGCAGCGGCAGCGATGAAAAACTGTTTTTT
-	TRBV7-2	TRBD1	TRBJ1-5	CASSTEGTGSSNQPQHF	TGTGCCAGCAGCACCGAGGGGACAGGGTCGAGCAATCAGCCCCAGCATTTT
few	TRBV5-1	TRBD2	TRBJ2-5	CASSLSPGRQETQYF	TGCGCCAGCAGCTTGTCCCCCGGGAGGCAAGAGACCCAGTACTTC
-	TRBV27	TRBD1	TRBJ1-2	CASSSDREGYGYTF	TGTGCCAGCAGTTCGGACAGGGAGGGCTATGGCTACACCTTC
-	TRBV9	-	TRBJ2-3	CASSGTASTDTQYF	TGTGCCAGCAGTGGGACTGCTAGCACAGATACGCAGTATTTT
-	TRBV5-4	TRBD1	TRBJ2-4	CASSLQGQAYIQYF	TGTGCCAGCAGCTTGCAGGGACAGGCCTACATTCAGTACTTC
-	TRBV11-2	-	TRBJ2-5	CASSLGLTEETQYF	TGTGCCAGCAGCTTGGGACTGACCGAAGAGACCCAGTACTTC
-	TRBV5-1	-	TRBJ2-2	CASSLEVGNTGELFF	TGCGCCAGCAGCTTGGAGGTCGGGAACACCGGGGAGCTGTTTTTT
-	TRBV27	-	TRBJ2-6	CASSFQGPHSGANVLTF	TGTGCCAGCAGTTTTCAGGGACCACACTCTGGGGCCAACGTCCTGACTTTC
-	TRBV7-9	-	TRBJ1-1	CASSSILTGFNTEAFF	TGTGCCAGCAGCTCCATCTTAACAGGCTTCAACACTGAAGCTTTCTTT
-	TRBV11-2	-	TRBJ2-1	CASSLDPGGHNEQFF	TGTGCCAGCAGCTTAGATCCGGGGGGCCACAATGAGCAGTTCTTC
-	TRBV4-1	-	TRBJ1-5	CASSQGWGDSNQPQHF	TGCGCCAGCAGCCAGGGTTGGGGAGATAGCAATCAGCCCCAGCATTTT
-	TRBV28	-	TRBJ1-2	CASFNYGYTF	TGTGCCAGTTTCAACTATGGCTACACCTTC
-	TRBV6-6	TRBD2	TRBJ2-7	CASLRGGSSYEQYF	TGTGCCAGCCTGCGGGGGGGATCCTCCTACGAGCAGTACTTC
few	TRBV30	TRBD1	TRBJ1-4	CAWSGQGEKLFF	TGTGCCTGGAGTGGACAGGGTGAAAAACTGTTTTTT
-	TRBV2	-	TRBJ1-5	CASSEVLGAKQPQHF	TGTGCCAGCAGTGAGGTCCTGGGGGCTAAACAGCCCCAGCATTTT
-	TRBV6-6	TRBD1	TRBJ2-5	CASKNRDRLQETQYF	TGTGCCAGCAAAAACCGGGACAGGCTACAAGAGACCCAGTACTTC
-	TRBV6-6	TRBD1	TRBJ1-3	CASRARDRGNTIYF	TGTGCCAGCAGGGCCCGGGACAGGGGAAACACCATATATTTT
-	TRBV5-3	-	TRBJ1-6	CARSNLIRSSSYNSPLHF	TGTGCCAGAAGCAACCTGATCAGGTCGAGCTCCTATAATTCACCCCTCCACTTT
-	TRBV29-1	-	TRBJ2-7	CSVQGVGYEQYF	TGCAGCGTGCAGGGCGTCGGCTACGAGCAGTACTTC
once	TRBV12-5	TRBD2	TRBJ2-5	CASGLGGLAGVQETQYF	TGTGCTAGTGGTTTGGGCGGACTAGCGGGGGTCCAAGAGACCCAGTACTTC
-	TRBV9	-	TRBJ2-5	CASSVAPQGGRETQYF	TGTGCCAGCAGCGTAGCTCCACAGGGTGGGAGGGAGACCCAGTACTTC
-	TRBV10-3	-	TRBJ2-1	CATRIYGNEQFF	TGTGCCACTAGGATCTATGGCAATGAGCAGTTCTTC
-	TRBV10-3	-	TRBJ1-3	CAINPGTFAGNTIYF	TGTGCCATCAACCCCGGGACCTTCGCAGGAAACACCATATATTTT
-	TRBV15	-	TRBJ1-6	CATSADSYNSPLHF	TGTGCCACCAGTGCGGACTCCTATAATTCACCCCTCCACTTT
-	TRBV9	-	TRBJ2-1	CASSVGLASYNEQFF	TGTGCCAGCAGCGTAGGGCTAGCCTCCTACAATGAGCAGTTCTTC
once	TRBV29-1	-	TRBJ2-2	CSAIPGHTNTGELFF	TGCAGCGCAATCCCCGGGCACACGAACACCGGGGAGCTGTTTTTT
-	TRBV27	-	TRBJ2-3	CASSFKSGPSDDTQYF	TGTGCCAGCAGTTTCAAGTCAGGGCCCAGTGACGATACGCAGTATTTT
-	TRBV29-1	-	TRBJ1-1	CSATRGARGTEAFF	TGCAGCGCCACGCGGGGGGCGCGGGGCACTGAAGCTTTCTTT
-	TRBV2	-	TRBJ1-1	CASSDPDTEAFF	TGTGCCAGCAGTGACCCTGACACTGAAGCTTTCTTT
-	TRBV4-3	TRBD1	TRBJ2-1	CASSHGTGTDYYEQFF	TGCGCCAGCAGCCACGGGACAGGGACTGATTATTATGAGCAGTTCTTC
-	TRBV11-3	-	TRBJ2-1	CASSQRPAASGNEQFF	TGTGCCAGCAGCCAGCGTCCGGCGGCCTCGGGCAATGAGCAGTTCTTC
once	TRBV7-2	TRBD2	TRBJ2-5	CASSLGLAGGQETQYF	TGTGCCAGCAGCTTAGGGCTAGCGGGGGGGCAGGAGACCCAGTACTTC
-	TRBV10-3	-	TRBJ2-3	CAISGGDGGTDTQYF	TGTGCCATCAGTGGGGGGGATGGCGGCACAGATACGCAGTATTTT
-	TRBV28	-	TRBJ1-2	CASSSERRGYTF	TGTGCCAGCAGTTCGGAGCGCAGAGGCTACACCTTC
-	TRBV28	-	TRBJ2-1	CASSPGGATSYNEQFF	TGTGCCAGCAGCCCGGGCGGGGCTACCTCCTACAATGAGCAGTTCTTC
-	TRBV28	-	TRBJ1-2	CASSLNYGYTF	TGTGCCAGCAGTCTGAATTATGGCTACACCTTC
-	TRBV6-5	-	TRBJ1-4	CASSYSGPDEKLFF	TGTGCCAGCAGTTACTCTGGACCCGATGAAAAACTGTTTTTT
-	TRBV30	-	TRBJ2-2	CACYGGPSVDTGELFF	TGTGCCTGCTATGGCGGCCCAAGCGTGGACACCGGGGAGCTGTTTTTT
-	TRBV12-2	-	TRBJ1-2	CASRPPPGQGGDGYTF	TGTGCAAGTCGCCCCCCCCCGGGACAGGGCGGGGATGGCTACACCTTC
medium-sized	TRBV7-9	TRBD1	TRBJ1-6	CASSLGQGGISPLHF	TGTGCCAGCAGCTTGGGACAGGGAGGGATTTCACCCCTCCACTTT
-	TRBV14	-	TRBJ2-3	CASSLSVDTQYF	TGTGCCAGCAGCCTTTCAGTAGATACGCAGTATTTT
-	TRBV5-8	TRBD1	TRBJ1-1	CASGDRGRTAEAFF	TGTGCCAGCGGTGACAGGGGGCGGACAGCTGAAGCTTTCTTT
-	TRBV6-5	-	TRBJ1-1	CASSYSRLGGETEAFF	TGTGCCAGCAGTTACTCCCGATTAGGAGGGGAGACTGAAGCTTTCTTT
-	TRBV9	-	TRBJ2-7	CASSVGSGREQYF	TGTGCCAGCAGCGTAGGTTCCGGTCGCGAGCAGTACTTC
-	TRBV9	TRBD1	TRBJ1-6	CASSVVGTGDSPLHF	TGTGCCAGCAGCGTAGTTGGGACAGGGGATTCACCCCTCCACTTT